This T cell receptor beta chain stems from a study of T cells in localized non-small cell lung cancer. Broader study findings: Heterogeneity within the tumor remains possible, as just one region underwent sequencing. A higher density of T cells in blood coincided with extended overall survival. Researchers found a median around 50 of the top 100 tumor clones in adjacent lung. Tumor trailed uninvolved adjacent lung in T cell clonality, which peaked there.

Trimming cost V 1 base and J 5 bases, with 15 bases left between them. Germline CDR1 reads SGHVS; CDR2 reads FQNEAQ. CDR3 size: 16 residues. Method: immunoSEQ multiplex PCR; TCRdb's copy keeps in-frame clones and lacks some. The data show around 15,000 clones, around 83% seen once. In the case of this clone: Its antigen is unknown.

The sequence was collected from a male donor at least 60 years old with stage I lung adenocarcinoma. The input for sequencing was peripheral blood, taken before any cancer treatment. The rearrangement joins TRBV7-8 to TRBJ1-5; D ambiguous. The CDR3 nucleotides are TGTGCCAGCAGCTTAGAATATGGGAGACACGATCAGCCCCAGCATTTT. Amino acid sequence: CASSLEYGRHDQPQHF. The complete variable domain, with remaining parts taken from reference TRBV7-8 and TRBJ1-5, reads GAGVSQSPRYKVAKRGQDVALRCDPISGHVSLFWYQQALGQGPEFLTYFQNEAQLDKSGLPSDRFFAERPEGSVSTLKIQRTQQEDSAVYLCASSLEYGRHDQPQHFGDGTRLSIL.